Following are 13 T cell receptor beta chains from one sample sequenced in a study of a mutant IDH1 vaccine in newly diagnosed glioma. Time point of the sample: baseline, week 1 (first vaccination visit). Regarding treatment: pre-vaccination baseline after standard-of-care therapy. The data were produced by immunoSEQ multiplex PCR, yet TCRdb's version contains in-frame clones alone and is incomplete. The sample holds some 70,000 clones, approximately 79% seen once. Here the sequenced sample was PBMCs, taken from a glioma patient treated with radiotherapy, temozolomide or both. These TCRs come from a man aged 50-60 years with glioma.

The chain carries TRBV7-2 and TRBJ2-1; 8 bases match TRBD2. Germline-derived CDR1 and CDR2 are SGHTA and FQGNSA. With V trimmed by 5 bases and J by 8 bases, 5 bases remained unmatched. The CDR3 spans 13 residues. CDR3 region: CASSRGGRDEQFF. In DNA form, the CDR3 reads TGTGCCAGCAGCCGGGGGGGCAGAGATGAGCAGTTCTTC. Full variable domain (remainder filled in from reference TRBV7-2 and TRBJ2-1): GAGVSQSPSNKVTEKGKDVELRCDPISGHTALYWYRQSLGQGLEFLIYFQGNSAPDKSGLPSDRFSAERTGGSVSTLTIQRTQQEDSAVYLCASSRGGRDEQFFGPGTRLTVL.

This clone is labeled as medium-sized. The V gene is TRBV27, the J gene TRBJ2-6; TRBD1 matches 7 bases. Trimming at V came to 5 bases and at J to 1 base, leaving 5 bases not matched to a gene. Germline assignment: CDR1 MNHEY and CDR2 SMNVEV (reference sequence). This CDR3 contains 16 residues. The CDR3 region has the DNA TGTGCCAGCAGTACAGGGGAATGGTCTGGGGCCAACGTCCTGACTTTC. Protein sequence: CASSTGEWSGANVLTF.

CDR3: CASSLGGGVLETHYEQYF. The CDR3 DNA sequence: TGCGCCAGCAGCTTGGGGGGTGGGGTTCTTGAGACCCACTACGAGCAGTACTTC. The chain employs TRBV5-1 and TRBJ2-7, with no clear D. Germline V lookup: CDR1 SGHRS, CDR2 YFSETQ. V was shortened by 0 bases and J by 3 bases, with 22 bases between the two germline ends. The CDR3 is made up of 18 amino acids.

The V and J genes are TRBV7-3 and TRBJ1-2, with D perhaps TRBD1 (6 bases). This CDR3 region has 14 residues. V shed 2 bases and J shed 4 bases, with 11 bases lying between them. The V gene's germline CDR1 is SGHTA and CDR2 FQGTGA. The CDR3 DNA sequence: TGTGCCAGCAGCTTAGGGCAGGGGTCCTATGGCTACACCTTC. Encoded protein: CASSLGQGSYGYTF.

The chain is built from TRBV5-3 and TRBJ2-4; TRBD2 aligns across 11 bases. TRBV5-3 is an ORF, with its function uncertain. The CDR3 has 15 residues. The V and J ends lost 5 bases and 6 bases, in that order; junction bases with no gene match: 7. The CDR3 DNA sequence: TGTGCCAGAAGACATAGCGGGGGGGCTTTAAACATTCAGTACTTC. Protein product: CARRHSGGALNIQYF.

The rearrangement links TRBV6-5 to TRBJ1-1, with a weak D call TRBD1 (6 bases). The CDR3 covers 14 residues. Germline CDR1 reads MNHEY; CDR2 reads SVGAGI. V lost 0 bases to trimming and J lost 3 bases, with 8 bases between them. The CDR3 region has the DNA TGTGCCAGCAGTTACTCGAAGGGGGACACTGAAGCTTTCTTT. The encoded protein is CASSYSKGDTEAFF.

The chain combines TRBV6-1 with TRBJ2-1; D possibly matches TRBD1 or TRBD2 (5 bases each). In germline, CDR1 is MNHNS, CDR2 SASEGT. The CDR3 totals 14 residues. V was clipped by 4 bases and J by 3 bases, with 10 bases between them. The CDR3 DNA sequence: TGTGCCAGCAGTGGGAGGACATTCTACAATGAGCAGTTCTTC. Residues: CASSGRTFYNEQFF.

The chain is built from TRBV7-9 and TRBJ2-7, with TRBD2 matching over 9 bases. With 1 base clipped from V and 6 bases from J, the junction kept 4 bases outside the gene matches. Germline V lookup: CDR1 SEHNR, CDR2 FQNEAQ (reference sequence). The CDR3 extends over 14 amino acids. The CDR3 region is CASSLEGAGGEQYF. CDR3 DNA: TGTGCCAGCAGCTTAGAGGGAGCGGGGGGCGAGCAGTACTTC.

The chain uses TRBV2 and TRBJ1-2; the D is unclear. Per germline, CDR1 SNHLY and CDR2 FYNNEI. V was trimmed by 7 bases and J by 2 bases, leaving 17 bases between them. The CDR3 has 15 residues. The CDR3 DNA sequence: TGTGCCAGCAACCCAGATGGGCGCCCGAACTATGGCTACACCTTC. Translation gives CASNPDGRPNYGYTF.

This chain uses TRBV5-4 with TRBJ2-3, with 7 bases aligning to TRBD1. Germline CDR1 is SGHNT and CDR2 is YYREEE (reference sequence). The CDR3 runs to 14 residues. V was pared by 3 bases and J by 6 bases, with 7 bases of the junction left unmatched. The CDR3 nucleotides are TGTGCCAGCAGCTCCGACAGGGTCCGGGATACGCAGTATTTT. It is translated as CASSSDRVRDTQYF.

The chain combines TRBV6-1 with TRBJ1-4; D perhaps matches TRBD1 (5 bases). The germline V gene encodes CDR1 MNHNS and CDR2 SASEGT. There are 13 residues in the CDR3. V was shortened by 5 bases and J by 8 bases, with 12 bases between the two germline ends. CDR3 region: CASSSRWTEKLFF. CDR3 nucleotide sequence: TGTGCCAGCAGTTCCCGGTGGACAGAAAAACTGTTTTTT.

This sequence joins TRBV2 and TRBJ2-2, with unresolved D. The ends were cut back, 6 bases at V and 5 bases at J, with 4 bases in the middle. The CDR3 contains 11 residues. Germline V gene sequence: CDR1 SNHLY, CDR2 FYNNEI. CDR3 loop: CASSLTGELFF. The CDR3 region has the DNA TGTGCCAGCAGCTTAACCGGGGAGCTGTTTTTT.

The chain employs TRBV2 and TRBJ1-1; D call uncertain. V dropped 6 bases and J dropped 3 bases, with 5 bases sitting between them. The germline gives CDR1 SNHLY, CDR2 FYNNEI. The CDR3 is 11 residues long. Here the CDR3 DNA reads TGTGCCAGCAGCCGGGACACTGAAGCTTTCTTT. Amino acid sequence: CASSRDTEAFF.